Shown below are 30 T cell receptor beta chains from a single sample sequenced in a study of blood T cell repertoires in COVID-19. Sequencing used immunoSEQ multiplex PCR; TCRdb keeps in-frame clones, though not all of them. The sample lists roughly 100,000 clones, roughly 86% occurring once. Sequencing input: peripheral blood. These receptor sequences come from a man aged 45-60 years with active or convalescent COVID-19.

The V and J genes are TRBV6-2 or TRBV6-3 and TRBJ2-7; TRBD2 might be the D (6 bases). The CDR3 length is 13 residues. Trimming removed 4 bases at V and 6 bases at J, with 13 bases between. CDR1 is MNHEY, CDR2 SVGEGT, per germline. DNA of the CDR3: TGTGCCAGCAGTTGGACTACCCAGGGCGAGCAGTACTTC. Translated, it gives CASSWTTQGEQYF.

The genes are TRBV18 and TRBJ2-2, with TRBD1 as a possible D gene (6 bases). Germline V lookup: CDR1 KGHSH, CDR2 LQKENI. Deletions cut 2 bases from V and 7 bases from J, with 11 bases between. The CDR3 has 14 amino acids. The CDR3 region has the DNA TGTGCCAGCTCACCAATGGGGGCTGGCGGGGAGCTGTTTTTT. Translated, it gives CASSPMGAGGELFF.

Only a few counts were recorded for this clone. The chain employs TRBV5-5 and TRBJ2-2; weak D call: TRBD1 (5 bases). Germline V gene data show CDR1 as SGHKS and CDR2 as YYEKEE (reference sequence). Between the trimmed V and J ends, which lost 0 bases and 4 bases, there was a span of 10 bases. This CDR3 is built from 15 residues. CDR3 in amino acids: CASSLVGQVTGELFF. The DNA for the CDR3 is TGTGCCAGCAGCTTGGTAGGACAAGTCACCGGGGAGCTGTTTTTT.

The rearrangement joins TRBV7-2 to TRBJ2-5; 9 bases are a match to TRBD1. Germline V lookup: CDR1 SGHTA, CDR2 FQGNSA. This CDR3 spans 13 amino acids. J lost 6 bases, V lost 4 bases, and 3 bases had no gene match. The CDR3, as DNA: TGTGCCAGCAGCTCGACAGGGGGGCAGACCCAGTACTTC. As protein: CASSSTGGQTQYF. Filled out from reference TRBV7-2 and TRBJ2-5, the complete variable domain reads GAGVSQSPSNKVTEKGKDVELRCDPISGHTALYWYRQSLGQGLEFLIYFQGNSAPDKSGLPSDRFSAERTGGSVSTLTIQRTQQEDSAVYLCASSSTGGQTQYFGPGTRLLVL.

This CDR3 reads CASSLGTGGEYEQYV. For the CDR3, the DNA is TGCGCCAGCAGCTTGGGGACAGGGGGCGAATACGAGCAGTACGTC. The chain combines TRBV5-1 with TRBJ2-7; 11 nucleotides agree with TRBD1. CDR3 length equals 15 residues. Trimming at V came to 0 bases and at J to 4 bases, leaving 3 bases not matched to a gene. CDR1 is SGHRS and CDR2 is YFSETQ in the germline V gene.

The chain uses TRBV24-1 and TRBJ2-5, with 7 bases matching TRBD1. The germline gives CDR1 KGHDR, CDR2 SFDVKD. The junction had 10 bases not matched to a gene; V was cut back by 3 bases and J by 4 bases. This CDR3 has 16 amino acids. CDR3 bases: TGTGCCACCAGTGATGGGACAGTACCCGGAGGAGAGACCCAGTACTTC. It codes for CATSDGTVPGGETQYF.

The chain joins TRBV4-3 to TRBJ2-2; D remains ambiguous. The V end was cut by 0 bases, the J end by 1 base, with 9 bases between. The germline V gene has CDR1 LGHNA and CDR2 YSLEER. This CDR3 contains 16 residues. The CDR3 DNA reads TGCGCCAGCAGCCAAGAAAGGCGGATGAACACCGGGGAGCTGTTTTTT. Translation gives CASSQERRMNTGELFF.

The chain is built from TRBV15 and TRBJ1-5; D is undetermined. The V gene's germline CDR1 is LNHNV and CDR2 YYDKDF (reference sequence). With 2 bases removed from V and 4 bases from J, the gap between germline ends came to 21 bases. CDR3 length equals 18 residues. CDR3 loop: CATSRPIGGQVLNQPQHF. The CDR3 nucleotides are TGTGCCACCAGCAGACCGATAGGTGGGCAGGTTCTAAATCAGCCCCAGCATTTT.

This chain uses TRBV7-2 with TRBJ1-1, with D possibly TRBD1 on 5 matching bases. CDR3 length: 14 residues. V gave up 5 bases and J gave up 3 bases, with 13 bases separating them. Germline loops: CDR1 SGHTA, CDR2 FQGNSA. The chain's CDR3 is CASSPPGGHTEAFF. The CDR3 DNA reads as TGTGCCAGCAGCCCGCCGGGGGGACACACTGAAGCTTTCTTT.

DNA of the CDR3: TGTGCCAGCAGGAGGGTGGCAGCAACCACCGGGGAGCTGTTTTTT. Translation gives CASRRVAATTGELFF. The V gene is TRBV2, the J gene TRBJ2-2, with D maybe TRBD2 (5 bases). CDR1 and CDR2 from the germline V gene are SNHLY and FYNNEI. V was cut by 6 bases and J by 4 bases, with 15 bases left in between. This CDR3 contains 15 residues.

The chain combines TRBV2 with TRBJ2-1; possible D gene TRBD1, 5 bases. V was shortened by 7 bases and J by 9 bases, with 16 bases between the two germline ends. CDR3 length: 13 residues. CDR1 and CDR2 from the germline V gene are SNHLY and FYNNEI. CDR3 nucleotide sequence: TGTGCCAGCATTACGACAGCAAGTTTTGAGCAGTTCTTC. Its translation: CASITTASFEQFF.

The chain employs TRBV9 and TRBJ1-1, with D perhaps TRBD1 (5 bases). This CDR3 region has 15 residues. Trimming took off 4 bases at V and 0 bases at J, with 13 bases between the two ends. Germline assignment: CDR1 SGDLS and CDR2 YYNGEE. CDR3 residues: CASSPLREMNTEAFF. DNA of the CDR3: TGTGCCAGCAGCCCCCTCAGGGAAATGAACACTGAAGCTTTCTTT.

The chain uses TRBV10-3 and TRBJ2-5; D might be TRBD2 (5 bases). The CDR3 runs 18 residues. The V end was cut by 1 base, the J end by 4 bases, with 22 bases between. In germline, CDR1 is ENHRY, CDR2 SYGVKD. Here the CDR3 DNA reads TGTGCCATCAGTGAGTTGGACGGGAACATAGCTAAGGGAGAGACCCAGTACTTC. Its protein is CAISELDGNIAKGETQYF.

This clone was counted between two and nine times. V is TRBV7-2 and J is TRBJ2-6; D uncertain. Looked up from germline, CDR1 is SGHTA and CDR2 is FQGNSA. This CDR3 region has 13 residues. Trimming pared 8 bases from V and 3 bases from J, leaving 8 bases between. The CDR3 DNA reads TGTGCCAGCTGCGTCGGTGGGGCCAACGTCCTGACTTTC. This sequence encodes CASCVGGANVLTF.

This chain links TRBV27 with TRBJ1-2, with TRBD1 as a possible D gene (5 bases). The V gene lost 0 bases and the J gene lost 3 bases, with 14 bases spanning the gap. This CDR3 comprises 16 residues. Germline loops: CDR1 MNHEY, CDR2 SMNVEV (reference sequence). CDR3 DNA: TGTGCCAGCAGTTTATCCCCTGACAGTCAGGACTATGGCTACACCTTC. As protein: CASSLSPDSQDYGYTF.

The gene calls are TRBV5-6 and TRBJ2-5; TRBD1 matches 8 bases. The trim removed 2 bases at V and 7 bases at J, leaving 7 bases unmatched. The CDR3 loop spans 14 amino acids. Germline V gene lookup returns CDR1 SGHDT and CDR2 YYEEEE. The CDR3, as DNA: TGTGCCAGCAGCTTAGGCCAGGGGGCCGGGACCCAGTACTTC. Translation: CASSLGQGAGTQYF.

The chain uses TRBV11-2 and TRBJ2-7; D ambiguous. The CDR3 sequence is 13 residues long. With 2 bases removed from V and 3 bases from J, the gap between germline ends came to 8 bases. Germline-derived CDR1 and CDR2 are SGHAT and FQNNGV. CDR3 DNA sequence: TGTGCCAGCAGCTTAAGCGTCGACTACGAGCAGTACGTC. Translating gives CASSLSVDYEQYV.

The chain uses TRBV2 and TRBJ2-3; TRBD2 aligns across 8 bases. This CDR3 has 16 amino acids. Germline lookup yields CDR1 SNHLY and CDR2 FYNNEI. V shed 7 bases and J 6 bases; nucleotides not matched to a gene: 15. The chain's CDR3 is CASKLSGTRSQDTQYF. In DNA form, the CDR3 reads TGTGCCAGCAAACTCTCCGGGACTAGGTCCCAGGATACGCAGTATTTT.

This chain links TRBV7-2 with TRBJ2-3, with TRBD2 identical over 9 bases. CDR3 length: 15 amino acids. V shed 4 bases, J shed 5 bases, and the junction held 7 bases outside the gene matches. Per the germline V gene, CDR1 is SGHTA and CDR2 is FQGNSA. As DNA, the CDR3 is TGTGCCAGCAGCTCCCAGCGGGGGGCAGTAGATACGCAGTATTTT. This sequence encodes CASSSQRGAVDTQYF.

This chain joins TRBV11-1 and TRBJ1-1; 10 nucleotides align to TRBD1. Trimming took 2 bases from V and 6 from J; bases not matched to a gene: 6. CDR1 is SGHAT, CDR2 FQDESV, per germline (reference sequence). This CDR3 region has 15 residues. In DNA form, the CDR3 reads TGTGCCAGCAGCTTACGGGGACAGGGGACGGCTGAAGCTTTCTTT. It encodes CASSLRGQGTAEAFF.

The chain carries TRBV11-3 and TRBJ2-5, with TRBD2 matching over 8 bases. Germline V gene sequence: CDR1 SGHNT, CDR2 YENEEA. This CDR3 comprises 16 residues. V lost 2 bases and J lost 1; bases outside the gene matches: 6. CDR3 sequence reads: CASSLSKRGFQETQYF. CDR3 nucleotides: TGTGCCAGCAGCTTATCGAAGCGGGGGTTCCAAGAGACCCAGTACTTC.

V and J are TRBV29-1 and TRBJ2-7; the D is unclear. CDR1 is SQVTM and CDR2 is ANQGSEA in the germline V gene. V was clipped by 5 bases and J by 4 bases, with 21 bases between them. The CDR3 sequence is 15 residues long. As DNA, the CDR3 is TGCAGCGTTTTGACCACGCAGGTTATCTCTTACGAGCAGTACGTC. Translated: CSVLTTQVISYEQYV.

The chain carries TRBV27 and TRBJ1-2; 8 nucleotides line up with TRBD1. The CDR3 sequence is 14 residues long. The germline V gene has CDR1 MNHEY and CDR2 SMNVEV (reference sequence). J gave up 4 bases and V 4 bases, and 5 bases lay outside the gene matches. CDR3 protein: CASSSGQGRYGYTF. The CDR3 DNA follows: TGTGCCAGCAGTTCTGGACAGGGCCGCTATGGCTACACCTTC.

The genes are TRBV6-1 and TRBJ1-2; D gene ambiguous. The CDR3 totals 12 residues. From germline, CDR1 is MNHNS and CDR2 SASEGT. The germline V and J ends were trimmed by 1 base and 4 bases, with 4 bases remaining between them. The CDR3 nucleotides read TGTGCCAGCAGTGAAGGTCTCTATGGCTACACCTTC. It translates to CASSEGLYGYTF.

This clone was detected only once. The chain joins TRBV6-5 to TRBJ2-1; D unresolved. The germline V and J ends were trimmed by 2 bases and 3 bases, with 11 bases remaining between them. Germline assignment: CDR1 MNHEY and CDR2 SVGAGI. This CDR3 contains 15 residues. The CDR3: CASSYTTAHYNEQFF. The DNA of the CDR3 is TGTGCCAGCAGTTACACCACAGCTCACTACAATGAGCAGTTCTTC.

The CDR3 sequence is CASKGGGASDTQYF. DNA of the CDR3: TGTGCCAGCAAGGGCGGGGGGGCCTCAGATACGCAGTATTTT. The chain employs TRBV6-6 and TRBJ2-3; 9 nucleotides line up with TRBD2. Germline V CDR1 and CDR2: MNHNY, SVGAGI (reference sequence). After removal of 7 bases from V and 4 bases from J, the junction contained 6 bases not matched to a gene. This CDR3 is built from 14 residues.

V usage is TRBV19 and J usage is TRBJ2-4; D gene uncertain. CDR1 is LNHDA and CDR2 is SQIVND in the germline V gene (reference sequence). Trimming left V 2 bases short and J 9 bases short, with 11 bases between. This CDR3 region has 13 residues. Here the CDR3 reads CASSIQETSIQYF. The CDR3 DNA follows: TGTGCCAGTAGTATACAAGAGACTTCCATTCAGTACTTC.

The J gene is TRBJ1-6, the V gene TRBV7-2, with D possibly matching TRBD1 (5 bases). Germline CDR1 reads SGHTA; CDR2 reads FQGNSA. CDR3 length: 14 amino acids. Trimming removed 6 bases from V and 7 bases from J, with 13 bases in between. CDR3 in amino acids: CASSLGQENSPLHF. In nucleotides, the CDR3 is TGTGCCAGCAGTCTAGGACAAGAGAATTCACCCCTCCACTTT.

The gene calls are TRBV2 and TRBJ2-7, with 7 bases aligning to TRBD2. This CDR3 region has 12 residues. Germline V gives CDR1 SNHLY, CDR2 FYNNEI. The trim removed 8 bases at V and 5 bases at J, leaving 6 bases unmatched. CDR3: CASSRGVHEQYF. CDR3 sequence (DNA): TGTGCCAGCTCCCGGGGGGTGCACGAGCAGTACTTC.

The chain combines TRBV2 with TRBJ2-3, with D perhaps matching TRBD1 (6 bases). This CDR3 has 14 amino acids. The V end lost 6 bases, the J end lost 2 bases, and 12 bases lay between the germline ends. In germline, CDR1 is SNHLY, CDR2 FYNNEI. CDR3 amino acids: CASSGTSFTDTQYF. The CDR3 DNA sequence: TGTGCCAGCAGCGGGACATCATTCACAGATACGCAGTATTTT. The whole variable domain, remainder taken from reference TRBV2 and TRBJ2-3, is EPEVTQTPSHQVTQMGQEVILRCVPISNHLYFYWYRQILGQKVEFLVSFYNNEISEKSEIFDDQFSVERPDGSNFTLKIRSTKLEDSAMYFCASSGTSFTDTQYFGPGTRLTVL.